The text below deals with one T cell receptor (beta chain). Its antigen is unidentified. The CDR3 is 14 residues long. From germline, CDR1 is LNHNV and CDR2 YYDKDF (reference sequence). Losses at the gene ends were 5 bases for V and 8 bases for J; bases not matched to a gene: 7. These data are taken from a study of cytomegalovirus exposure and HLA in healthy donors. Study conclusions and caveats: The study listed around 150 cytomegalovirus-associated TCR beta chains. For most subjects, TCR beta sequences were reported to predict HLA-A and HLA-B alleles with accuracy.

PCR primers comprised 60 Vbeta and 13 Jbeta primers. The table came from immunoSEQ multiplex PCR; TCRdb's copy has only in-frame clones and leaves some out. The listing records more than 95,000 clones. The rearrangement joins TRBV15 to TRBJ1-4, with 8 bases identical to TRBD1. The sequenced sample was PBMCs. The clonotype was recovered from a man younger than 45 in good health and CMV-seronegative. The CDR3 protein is CATSQDRVREKLFF. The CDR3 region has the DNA TGTGCCACCAGCCAGGACAGGGTGAGGGAAAAACTGTTTTTT. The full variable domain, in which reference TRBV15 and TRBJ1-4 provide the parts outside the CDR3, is DAMVIQNPRYQVTQFGKPVTLSCSQTLNHNVMYWYQQKSSQAPKLLFHYYDKDFNNEADTPDNFQSRRPNTSFCFLDIRSPGLGDTAMYLCATSQDRVREKLFFGSGTQLSVL.